What follows are 28 T cell receptor beta chains derived from one specimen sequenced in a study of blood T cell repertoires in COVID-19. Only in-frame clones appear in the TCRdb table, and some are missing; sequencing was by immunoSEQ multiplex PCR. The sample lists about 140,000 clones, 65% to 90% occurring once. The sequencing input was peripheral blood. Receptors were obtained from a human donor in a cohort sampled during active COVID-19.

The chain uses TRBV11-2 and TRBJ1-1, with 7 bases matching TRBD1. There are 16 residues in the CDR3. Germline CDR1 SGHAT, CDR2 FQNNGV. V lost 5 bases and J lost 0; bases outside the gene matches: 9. The CDR3 here is CASSHIDRDVNTEAFF. The CDR3 nucleotides read TGTGCCAGCAGCCACATAGACAGGGACGTGAACACTGAAGCTTTCTTT. The full variable domain, in which reference TRBV11-2 and TRBJ1-1 provide the parts outside the CDR3, is EAGVAQSPRYKIIEKRQSVAFWCNPISGHATLYWYQQILGQGPKLLIQFQNNGVVDDSQLPKDRFSAERLKGVDSTLKIQPAKLEDSAVYLCASSHIDRDVNTEAFFGQGTRLTVV.

This sequence joins TRBV2 and TRBJ1-6; TRBD1 aligns across 9 bases. CDR3 size: 15 residues. The junction had 6 bases not matched to a gene; V was cut back by 6 bases and J by 6 bases. From germline, CDR1 is SNHLY and CDR2 FYNNEI. CDR3 region: CASSRRGQGNSPLHF. CDR3 sequence (DNA): TGTGCCAGCAGCCGAAGGGGACAGGGTAATTCACCCCTCCACTTT.

This clone showed up just a few times. The chain uses TRBV5-5 and TRBJ2-1, with TRBD2 matching over 10 bases. V trimming: 5 bases; J trimming: 4 bases; junction bases outside the gene matches: 6. CDR1 is SGHKS and CDR2 is YYEKEE in the germline V gene (reference sequence). The CDR3 runs 15 residues. CDR3 sequence: CASRPRTSGYNEQFF. DNA of the CDR3: TGTGCCAGCAGACCTCGGACTAGCGGATACAATGAGCAGTTCTTC.

The V and J genes are TRBV21-1 and TRBJ1-2; TRBD1 reflects the table's D call only, with no check against the DNA. TRBV21-1 is shown as a pseudogene. The CDR3 has 15 residues. The CDR3 DNA follows: TGTGCCAGCAGCAAAAAAGGGGATGTGGGCTATGGCTACACCTTC. It yields the protein CASSKKGDVGYGYTF.

The chain recombines TRBV24-1 with TRBJ2-7; 7 positions agree with TRBD1. V trimming: 4 bases; J trimming: 6 bases; junction bases outside the gene matches: 8. The germline V gene has CDR1 KGHDR and CDR2 SFDVKD. This CDR3 has 14 amino acids. The CDR3 DNA reads as TGTGCCACCAGTGAGGGAAGGGGGCGCATCGAGCAGTACTTC. Its translation: CATSEGRGRIEQYF.

This chain uses TRBV19 with TRBJ1-2, with D uncertain. Deletions cut 5 bases from V and 2 bases from J, with 6 bases between. Germline lookup yields CDR1 LNHDA and CDR2 SQIVND (reference sequence). The CDR3 length is 12 residues. This CDR3 reads CASSEMNYGYTF. DNA for the CDR3: TGTGCCAGTAGTGAGATGAACTATGGCTACACCTTC.

This clone is a singleton in its sample. The rearrangement uses TRBV11-3 and TRBJ2-7, with D unresolved. The CDR3 is 13 residues long. Looked up from germline, CDR1 is SGHNT and CDR2 is YENEEA. V was shortened by 3 bases and J by 2 bases, with 8 bases between the two germline ends. CDR3 amino acids: CASSFGRTYEQYF. The CDR3 bases are TGTGCCAGCAGCTTCGGCAGGACCTACGAGCAGTACTTC.

This clone was seen once. The chain couples TRBV28 to TRBJ2-7; TRBD2 is a possible D gene (5 bases). The CDR3 is 14 residues long. Germline V lookup: CDR1 MDHEN, CDR2 SYDVKM. V lost 7 bases to trimming and J lost 1 base, with 14 bases between them. The CDR3 nucleotides are TGTGCCAGCACCCGGACTGGGCTTTCCTACGAGCAGTACTTC. The encoded protein is CASTRTGLSYEQYF.

The chain joins TRBV7-6 to TRBJ2-2; TRBD2 might be the D (7 bases). The CDR3 has 16 residues. Trimming shortened V by 5 bases and J by 4 bases, and 17 bases separated the two germline ends. Germline CDR1 SGHVS, CDR2 FNYEAQ. This chain's CDR3 is CASSQGREKGTGELFF. CDR3 nucleotides: TGTGCCAGCAGCCAGGGGCGGGAGAAGGGCACCGGGGAGCTGTTTTTT.

The chain joins TRBV27 to TRBJ2-5; TRBD2 might be the D (6 bases). V was pared by 5 bases and J by 4 bases, with 14 bases between. This CDR3 has 14 residues. From germline, CDR1 is MNHEY and CDR2 SMNVEV (reference sequence). The CDR3 loop is CASSPHAEGETQYF. The CDR3 DNA follows: TGTGCCAGCAGTCCTCATGCGGAGGGAGAGACCCAGTACTTC.

The V and J genes are TRBV28 and TRBJ2-6; D not certain. Germline V gives CDR1 MDHEN, CDR2 SYDVKM. V lost 6 bases and J lost 2, with 14 bases in between. This CDR3 spans 16 amino acids. The CDR3 sequence is CASRPPTRAGANVLTF. CDR3 DNA: TGTGCCAGCAGACCTCCCACTCGGGCTGGGGCCAACGTCCTGACTTTC.

Here the CDR3 reads CASSSQTGAGLEQYF. Here the CDR3 DNA reads TGCGCCAGCAGCTCGCAGACAGGGGCCGGCCTCGAGCAGTACTTC. V gene TRBV5-1 combines with J gene TRBJ2-7, with 8 nucleotides matching TRBD1. From germline, CDR1 is SGHRS and CDR2 YFSETQ. This CDR3 spans 15 amino acids. Trimming removed 3 bases from V and 6 bases from J; junction bases left unmatched: 11. Based on the CDR3 plus reference TRBV5-1 and TRBJ2-7, the full variable domain is KAGVTQTPRYLIKTRGQQVTLSCSPISGHRSVSWYQQTPGQGLQFLFEYFSETQRNKGNFPGRFSGRQFSNSRSEMNVSTLELGDSALYLCASSSQTGAGLEQYFGPGTRLTVT.

This clone was observed a few times. The V gene is TRBV5-3, the J gene TRBJ2-5, with 10 bases fitting TRBD1. TRBV5-3 is identified as an open reading frame with a role that is uncertain. The junction had 5 bases not matched to a gene; V was cut back by 4 bases and J by 5 bases. The CDR3 sequence is 14 residues long. The CDR3 is CARSVGQGLETQYF. The CDR3 DNA reads TGTGCCAGAAGCGTGGGACAGGGGTTGGAGACCCAGTACTTC.

The chain recombines TRBV28 with TRBJ2-7, with D possibly TRBD1 on 6 matching bases. V lost 6 bases to trimming and J lost 8 bases, with 17 bases between them. There are 13 residues in the CDR3. Germline assignment: CDR1 MDHEN and CDR2 SYDVKM. The CDR3 loop reads CASSPGTPWKQYF. The CDR3, as DNA: TGTGCCAGCAGCCCCGGGACACCGTGGAAGCAGTACTTC.

Many counts were recorded for this clone. The V gene is TRBV27, the J gene TRBJ2-5, with TRBD1 identical over 8 bases. The V and J ends lost 6 bases and 2 bases, in that order; junction bases with no gene match: 8. This CDR3 has 15 residues. Germline V gene lookup returns CDR1 MNHEY and CDR2 SMNVEV (reference sequence). The CDR3 DNA sequence: TGTGCCAGCAGCCGACAGGGGAGTGGGCAAGAGACCCAGTACTTC. Translating gives CASSRQGSGQETQYF.

This CDR3 is CATSVDRQGPQHF. The CDR3, as DNA: TGTGCCACCAGCGTAGACCGACAGGGACCCCAGCATTTT. V is TRBV15 and J is TRBJ1-5; 7 nucleotides agree with TRBD1. From germline, CDR1 is LNHNV and CDR2 YYDKDF (reference sequence). The CDR3 is 13 residues long. Trimming took 5 bases from V and 10 from J; bases not matched to a gene: 8.

This clone was detected only a few times. This chain links TRBV6-5 with TRBJ2-7, with D maybe TRBD2 (6 bases). V was cut by 6 bases and J by 4 bases, with 10 bases left in between. The length of the CDR3 is 12 residues. CDR1 and CDR2 from the germline V gene are MNHEY and SVGAGI. CDR3 in amino acids: CASRRGVYEQYF. CDR3 nucleotide sequence: TGTGCCAGCAGGCGGGGTGTGTACGAGCAGTACTTC.

This rearrangement joins TRBV3-1 (or the pseudogene TRBV3-2) to TRBJ1-5; 7 nucleotides line up with TRBD1. V shed 4 bases, J shed 0 bases, and the junction held 6 bases outside the gene matches. The CDR3 is 16 amino acids. Germline CDR1 LGHDT, CDR2 YNNKEL (reference sequence). The CDR3 region is CASSPGTVNSNQPQHF. As DNA, the CDR3 is TGTGCCAGCAGCCCGGGGACAGTCAATAGCAATCAGCCCCAGCATTTT.

This clone was picked up a small number of times. V and J are TRBV5-6 and TRBJ1-1; possible D gene TRBD1, 6 bases. Germline V gives CDR1 SGHDT, CDR2 YYEEEE. The CDR3 has 12 residues. V shed 2 bases and J shed 8 bases, with 10 bases lying between them. The CDR3 reads CASSLGQTEAFF. The CDR3 DNA reads as TGTGCCAGCAGCTTAGGACAGACCGAAGCTTTCTTT.

This chain uses TRBV7-2 with TRBJ2-7, with 9 bases lining up with TRBD1. This CDR3 is built from 15 residues. V lost 1 base, J lost 6 bases, and 7 bases stayed unmatched. Germline CDR1 is SGHTA and CDR2 is FQGNSA. The CDR3 is CASSLGGTGKSEQYF. As DNA, the CDR3 is TGTGCCAGCAGCTTAGGGGGGACAGGGAAAAGCGAGCAGTACTTC.

This chain joins TRBV4-1 and TRBJ2-7; D gene ambiguous. This CDR3 has 13 amino acids. Germline assignment: CDR1 MGHRA and CDR2 YSYEKL. V gave up 0 bases and J gave up 4 bases, with 7 bases separating them. CDR3 sequence reads: CASSQERGYEQYF. The CDR3 DNA reads as TGCGCCAGCAGCCAAGAAAGAGGTTACGAGCAGTACTTC.

V usage is TRBV12-5 and J usage is TRBJ1-5; tentatively, D is TRBD1 (6 bases). This CDR3 is built from 16 residues. Germline CDR1 is LGHNT and CDR2 is FRNRAP. The V and J ends lost 2 bases and 0 bases respectively, with 11 bases between them. CDR3 loop: CASGLWVGGSNQPQHF. The DNA for the CDR3 is TGTGCTAGTGGTTTGTGGGTAGGGGGTAGCAATCAGCCCCAGCATTTT. The full variable domain, in which reference TRBV12-5 and TRBJ1-5 provide the parts outside the CDR3, is DARVTQTPRHKVTEMGQEVTMRCQPILGHNTVFWYRQTMMQGLELLAYFRNRAPLDDSGMPKDRFSAEMPDATLATLKIQPSEPRDSAVYFCASGLWVGGSNQPQHFGDGTRLSIL.

This chain uses TRBV10-3 with TRBJ1-4; D perhaps matches TRBD1 (5 bases). V lost 7 bases and J lost 5, with 11 bases in between. Germline V lookup: CDR1 ENHRY, CDR2 SYGVKD. This CDR3 comprises 13 residues. The CDR3 DNA reads TGTGCCATCATGGGGGGACTAAATGAAAAACTGTTTTTT. Translating it yields CAIMGGLNEKLFF.

The rearrangement joins TRBV7-2 to TRBJ2-7; 9 bases agree with TRBD2. The length of the CDR3 is 15 residues. Looked up from germline, CDR1 is SGHTA and CDR2 is FQGNSA. The J segment lost 2 bases and the V segment lost 3 bases, leaving 5 bases of the junction unmatched. CDR3: CASSFGLAPTYEQYF. The CDR3 DNA reads as TGTGCCAGCAGCTTTGGACTAGCGCCAACCTACGAGCAGTACTTC.

The chain carries TRBV19 and TRBJ1-5; D is perhaps TRBD1 (6 bases). Germline V gives CDR1 LNHDA, CDR2 SQIVND (reference sequence). The CDR3 totals 19 residues. Trimming took 0 bases from V and 5 from J, leaving 23 bases between them. Here the CDR3 reads CASSIDLSRGQGGDQPQHF. Here the CDR3 DNA reads TGTGCCAGTAGTATAGATCTAAGTCGGGGGCAAGGGGGGGATCAGCCCCAGCATTTT. Full variable domain (rest looked up from reference TRBV19 and TRBJ1-5): DGGITQSPKYLFRKEGQNVTLSCEQNLNHDAMYWYRQDPGQGLRLIYYSQIVNDFQKGDIAEGYSVSREKKESFPLTVTSAQKNPTAFYLCASSIDLSRGQGGDQPQHFGDGTRLSIL.

The chain couples TRBV18 to TRBJ1-6; D is unresolved. Trimming removed 2 bases at V and 7 bases at J, with 6 bases between. The CDR3 is 13 amino acids. Germline V CDR1 and CDR2: KGHSH, LQKENI. The CDR3 region has the DNA TGTGCCAGCTCACCAGCCGGGAATTCACCCCTCCACTTT. Its translation: CASSPAGNSPLHF.

J is TRBJ2-1 and V is TRBV2; TRBD2 might be the D (5 bases). CDR3 length: 11 amino acids. Germline assignment: CDR1 SNHLY and CDR2 FYNNEI. With 7 bases removed from V and 9 bases from J, the gap between germline ends came to 10 bases. As DNA, the CDR3 is TGTGCCAGCACGCGGGCCGGTGAGCAGTTCTTC. Translating it yields CASTRAGEQFF.

The gene calls are TRBV7-9 and TRBJ1-2; TRBD1 matches 10 bases. The V segment lost 1 base and the J segment 5 bases; nucleotides outside the gene matches: 4. The CDR3 runs 15 residues. The V gene's germline CDR1 is SEHNR and CDR2 FQNEAQ (reference sequence). The CDR3 DNA sequence: TGTGCCAGCAGCTTAGGTACGGGACAGGGGTATGGCTACACCTTC. Its translation is CASSLGTGQGYGYTF.